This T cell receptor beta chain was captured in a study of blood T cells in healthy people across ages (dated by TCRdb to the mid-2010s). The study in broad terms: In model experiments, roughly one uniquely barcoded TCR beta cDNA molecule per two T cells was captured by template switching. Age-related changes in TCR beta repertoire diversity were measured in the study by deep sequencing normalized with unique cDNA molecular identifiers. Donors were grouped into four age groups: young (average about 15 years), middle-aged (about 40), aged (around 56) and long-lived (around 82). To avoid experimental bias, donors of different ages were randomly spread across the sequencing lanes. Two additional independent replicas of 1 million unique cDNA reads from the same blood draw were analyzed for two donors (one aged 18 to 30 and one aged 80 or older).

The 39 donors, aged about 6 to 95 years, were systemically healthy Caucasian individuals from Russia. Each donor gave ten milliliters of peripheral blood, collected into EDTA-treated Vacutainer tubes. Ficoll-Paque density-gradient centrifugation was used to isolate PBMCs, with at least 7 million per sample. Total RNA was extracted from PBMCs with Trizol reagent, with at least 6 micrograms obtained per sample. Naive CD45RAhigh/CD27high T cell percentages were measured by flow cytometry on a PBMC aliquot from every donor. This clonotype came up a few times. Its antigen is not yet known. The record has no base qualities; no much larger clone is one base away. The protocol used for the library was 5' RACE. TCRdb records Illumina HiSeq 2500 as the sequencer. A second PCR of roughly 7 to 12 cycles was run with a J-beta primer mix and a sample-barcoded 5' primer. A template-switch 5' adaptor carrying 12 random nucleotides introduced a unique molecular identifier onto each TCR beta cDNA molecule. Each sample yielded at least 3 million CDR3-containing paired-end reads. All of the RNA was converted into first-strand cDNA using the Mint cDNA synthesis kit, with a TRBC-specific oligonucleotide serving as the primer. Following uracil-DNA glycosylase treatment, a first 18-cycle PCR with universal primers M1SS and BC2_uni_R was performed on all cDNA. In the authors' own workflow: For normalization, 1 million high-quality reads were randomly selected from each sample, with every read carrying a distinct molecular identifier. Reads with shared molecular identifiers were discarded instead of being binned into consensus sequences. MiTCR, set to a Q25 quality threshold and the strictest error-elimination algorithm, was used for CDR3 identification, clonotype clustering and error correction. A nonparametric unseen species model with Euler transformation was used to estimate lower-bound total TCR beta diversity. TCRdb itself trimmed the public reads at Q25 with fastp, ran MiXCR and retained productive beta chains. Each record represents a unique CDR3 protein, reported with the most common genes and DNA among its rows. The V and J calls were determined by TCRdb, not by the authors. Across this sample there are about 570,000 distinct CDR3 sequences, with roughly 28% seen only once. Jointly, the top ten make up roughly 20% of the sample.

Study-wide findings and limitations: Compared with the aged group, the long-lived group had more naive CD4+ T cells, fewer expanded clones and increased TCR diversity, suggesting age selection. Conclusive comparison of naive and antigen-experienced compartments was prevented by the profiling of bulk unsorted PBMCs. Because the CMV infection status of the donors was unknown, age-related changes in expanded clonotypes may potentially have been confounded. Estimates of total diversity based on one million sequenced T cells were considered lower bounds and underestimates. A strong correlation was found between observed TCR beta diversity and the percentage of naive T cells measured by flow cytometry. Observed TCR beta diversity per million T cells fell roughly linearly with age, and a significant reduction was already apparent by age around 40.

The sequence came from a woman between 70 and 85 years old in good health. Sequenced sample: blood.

In nucleotide form, the sequence is TGTGCCAGCAGCTTACCTCTTAGGGGGATGAGGGAGACCCAGTACTTC. It translates as CASSLPLRGMRETQYF. The V gene is TRBV7-2 and the J gene is TRBJ2-5; a weak D assignment points to TRBD1 (6 bases agree). CDR1 and CDR2, looked up from the germline V gene, are SGHTA and FQGNSA. Reading from cysteine to phenylalanine, the CDR3 counts 16 amino acids. The CDR3 DNA has 48 bases and is translated from base 1. V loses 2 bases, J loses 5 bases, and the germline ends lie 18 bases apart.